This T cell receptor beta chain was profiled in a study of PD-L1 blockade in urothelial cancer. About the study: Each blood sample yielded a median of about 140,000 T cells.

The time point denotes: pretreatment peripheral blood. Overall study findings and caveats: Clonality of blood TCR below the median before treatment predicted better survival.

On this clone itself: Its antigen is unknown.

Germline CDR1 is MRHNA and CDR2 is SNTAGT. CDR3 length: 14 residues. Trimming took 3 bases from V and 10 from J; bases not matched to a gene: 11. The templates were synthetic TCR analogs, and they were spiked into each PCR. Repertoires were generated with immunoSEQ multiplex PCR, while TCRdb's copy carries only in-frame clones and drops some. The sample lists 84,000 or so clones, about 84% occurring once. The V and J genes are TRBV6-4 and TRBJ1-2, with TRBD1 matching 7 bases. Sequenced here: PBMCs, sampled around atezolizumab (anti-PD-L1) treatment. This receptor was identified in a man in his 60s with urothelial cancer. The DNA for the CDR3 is TGTGCCAGCAGTGAAGCCCCCCTACAGGGGCCCTACACCTTC. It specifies CASSEAPLQGPYTF.